A selection of T cell receptor beta chains follows, all from one sample in a study of shared clonotypes between healthy human individuals. TCRdb keeps only in-frame clones here, not all; method: immunoSEQ multiplex PCR. The data hold 500,000 to 650,000 clones, with around 80% observed a single time. Sequences were obtained from PBMCs. The receptor set was obtained from a woman in her 40s in good health. Some clones in this sample may be carry-over from other donors' samples. Each CDR3 is given with its conserved first and last residue. Each record gives: J gene, clone size, D gene, V gene, CDR3 DNA, CDR3 protein. A D gene is named only where the DNA matches it firmly. Only some rows state a clone size, as once, few, many or a class for expanded clones.

TRBJ2-1,.,.,TRBV4-1,TGCGCCAGCAGCCAAGGGGGGACCCTCGGCGGTGAGCAGTTCTTC,CASSQGGTLGGEQFF
TRBJ1-4,once,.,TRBV30,TGTGCCTGGAGTGTACAGACTAATGAAAAACTGTTTTTT,CAWSVQTNEKLFF
TRBJ2-7,once,.,TRBV28,TGTGCCAGCAGTCGTACTAGGATCTTCACCTACGAGCAGTACTTC,CASSRTRIFTYEQYF
TRBJ2-1,.,.,TRBV7-6,TGTGCCAGCAGCTTAAGTTCCGGGGGACTTTCTCAGTTCTTC,CASSLSSGGLSQFF
TRBJ1-1,many,.,TRBV28,TGTGCCAGCAGTTCATATTCCCGAGACATTCTCGGTGAAGCTTTCTTT,CASSSYSRDILGEAFF
TRBJ2-3,.,TRBD2,TRBV7-2,TGTGCCAGCAGCTTAGCGGGGGGGACAGATACGCAGTATTTT,CASSLAGGTDTQYF
TRBJ1-1,.,TRBD1,TRBV9,TGTGCCAGCAGCGTACAGGGGGGGAACACTGAAGCTTTCTTT,CASSVQGGNTEAFF
TRBJ1-1,once,TRBD1,TRBV7-3,TGTGCCAGCAGCCTCCACCCCAGACAGGGGAGCTTCACTGAAGCTTTCTTT,CASSLHPRQGSFTEAFF
TRBJ1-5,.,TRBD1,TRBV2,TGTGCCAGCAGTGAAAGGGGGCCAAGCAATCAGCCCCAGCATTTT,CASSERGPSNQPQHF
TRBJ1-5,.,TRBD1,TRBV6-4,TGTGCCAGCAGTGATGGACAGGGCCAGCCCCAGCATTTT,CASSDGQGQPQHF
TRBJ1-4,.,.,TRBV29-1,TGCAGCGTTGGGGTCGCAACTAATGAAAAACTGTTTTTT,CSVGVATNEKLFF
TRBJ2-5,.,TRBD2,TRBV29-1,TGCAGCGTTGATTCGGGAGGCCCCGAGACCCAGTACTTC,CSVDSGGPETQYF
TRBJ2-3,.,.,TRBV29-1,TGCAGCGCAGACGTTGGTCCTACGCAGTATTTT,CSADVGPTQYF
TRBJ2-7,.,.,TRBV10-1,TGCGCCAGCAGTGACCGGCGGGATTCCTACGAGCAGTACTTC,CASSDRRDSYEQYF
TRBJ1-1,.,.,TRBV19,TGTGCCAGTAGTATAGGGGGAGCCGCTTTCTTT,CASSIGGAAFF
TRBJ1-1,many,TRBD1,TRBV11-2,TGTGCCAGCAGCTTTGGACAGGGGGCCACTGAAGCTTTCTTT,CASSFGQGATEAFF
TRBJ1-5,.,.,TRBV28,TGTGCCAGCAGTTATACAGGGATGAGGAGCAATCAGCCCCAGCATTTT,CASSYTGMRSNQPQHF
TRBJ2-5,.,TRBD2,TRBV5-4,TGTGCCAGCAGCTCCGGGACTAGGCAAGAGACCCAGTACTTC,CASSSGTRQETQYF
TRBJ2-1,.,TRBD2,TRBV7-8,TGTGCCAGCAGCTTACCAGCGGGAGTCCCTTACAATGAGCAGTTCTTC,CASSLPAGVPYNEQFF
TRBJ1-5,once,.,TRBV28,TGTGCCAGCAGACCCTCCGGGGATCAGCCCCAGCATTTT,CASRPSGDQPQHF
TRBJ2-3,.,TRBD2,TRBV6-4,TGTGCCAGCAGTGATAGCGGGGGCCTTGGGTTGCAGTATTTT,CASSDSGGLGLQYF
TRBJ2-7,.,TRBD1,TRBV5-1,TGCGCCAGCAGCTTGGAAGCAGGGACAGGGTACTTCGAGCAGTACTTC,CASSLEAGTGYFEQYF
TRBJ2-7,.,TRBD1,TRBV4-1,TGCGCCAGCAGCTATTCATACCGGGACAGGTCCTACGAGCAGTACTTC,CASSYSYRDRSYEQYF
TRBJ1-2,.,.,TRBV28,TGTGCCAGCATGACGCAGGGAAATGGCTACACCTTC,CASMTQGNGYTF
TRBJ1-2,.,TRBD1,TRBV2,TGTGCCAGCAGCTACGAGACAGGGGGTGGTGGCTACACCTTC,CASSYETGGGGYTF
TRBJ2-2,.,.,TRBV7-3,TGTGCCAGCAGCCCGAACCCATCCGGGGGCACGAACACCGGGGAGCTGTTTTTT,CASSPNPSGGTNTGELFF
TRBJ2-6,.,.,TRBV28,TGTGCCAGCAGTCCCCCTGGTGGCTCTGGGGCCAACGTCCTGACTTTC,CASSPPGGSGANVLTF
TRBJ1-1,.,.,TRBV7-8,TGTGCCAGCAACCTAGTGGGGACACTAGGAGCTTTCTTT,CASNLVGTLGAFF
TRBJ2-7,.,TRBD1,TRBV27,TGTGCCAGCAGCGAGCCGGACAGGGTCCACGAGCAGTACTTC,CASSEPDRVHEQYF
TRBJ1-5,.,TRBD1,TRBV2,TGTGCCAGCAGTTGGGGGGACAGGGGAAGCAATCAGCCCCAGCATTTT,CASSWGDRGSNQPQHF
TRBJ2-7,once,TRBD1,TRBV4-2,TGTGCCAGCAGCCATCCGGGACAGAATCGTAAGCAGTACTTC,CASSHPGQNRKQYF
TRBJ1-3,.,.,TRBV5-4,TGTGCCAGCAGCCCGGGGAGTTCTGGAAACACCATATATTTT,CASSPGSSGNTIYF
TRBJ2-1,.,TRBD2,TRBV9,TGTGCCAGCAGCGTCTCTAGCGGGACTGGGTATGAGCAGTTCTTC,CASSVSSGTGYEQFF
TRBJ2-1,.,TRBD2,TRBV28,TGTGCCAGCAGCCTCGGGCTAGCGGGAGGCAATGAGCAGTTCTTC,CASSLGLAGGNEQFF
TRBJ1-4,.,.,TRBV18,TGTGCCAGCTCACAGGACAGCATTGCAACTAATGAAAAACTGTTTTTT,CASSQDSIATNEKLFF
TRBJ2-7,few,.,TRBV20-1,TGCAGTGCTCCGAAGTCGTACGAGCAGTACTTC,CSAPKSYEQYF
TRBJ2-7,.,.,TRBV30,TGTGCCTGGAGTAGGGTCAGGGAATCCGAGCAGTACTTC,CAWSRVRESEQYF
TRBJ2-7,.,TRBD1,TRBV11-2,TGTGCCAGCAGCTACCTCCGGGACAGCACCTACGAGCAGTACTTC,CASSYLRDSTYEQYF
TRBJ2-7,.,.,TRBV18,TGTGCCAGCTCACGACCGGGCTCCTACGAGCAGTACTTC,CASSRPGSYEQYF
TRBJ2-2,once,.,TRBV5-1,TGCGCCAGCAGCCTTAATACCGGGGAGCTGTTTTTT,CASSLNTGELFF
TRBJ1-1,.,.,TRBV27,TGTGCCAGCAGTTTATCAGCTTGGAACACTGAAGCTTTCTTT,CASSLSAWNTEAFF
TRBJ2-3,.,TRBD2,TRBV10-2,TGCGCCAGCAGCGGATGGGTCGCGGGAGGAAGTACAGATACGCAGTATTTT,CASSGWVAGGSTDTQYF
TRBJ2-1,.,.,TRBV4-2,TGTGCCAGCAGCCAAGAAAAGGGGAATGAGCAGTTCTTC,CASSQEKGNEQFF
TRBJ2-6,.,.,TRBV18,TGTGCCAGCTCCCAGGGATCTGGGGCCAACGTCCTGACTTTC,CASSQGSGANVLTF
TRBJ1-5,.,TRBD1,TRBV6-5,TGTGCCAGCAGGAACGACAGGGTGCAGCCCCAGCATTTT,CASRNDRVQPQHF
TRBJ1-2,.,.,TRBV5-8,TGTGCCAGCAGCTTAGAGGGGAACATATATGGCTACACCTTC,CASSLEGNIYGYTF
TRBJ2-1,few,TRBD2,TRBV28,TGTGCCAGCCGGTTAGCGGGAGGGGATTACAATGAGCAGTTCTTC,CASRLAGGDYNEQFF
TRBJ2-1,.,.,TRBV11-2,TGTGCCAGCAGCTCCGTGACTGTCTACAATGAGCAGTTCTTC,CASSSVTVYNEQFF
TRBJ2-5,.,TRBD2,TRBV5-1,TGCGCCAGCAGCTTGGTCTTAGCGGGAGCACGTGAGACCCAGTACTTC,CASSLVLAGARETQYF
TRBJ2-7,once,TRBD2,TRBV23-1,TGCGCCAGCAGTCAGCTGCAGGGCTTCGGTAGCGTCCGGGGGGGTTCCTACGAGCAGTACTTC,CASSQLQGFGSVRGGSYEQYF
TRBJ1-1,many,.,TRBV4-1,TGCGCCAGCAGCCAAAGATCGGGACTACCAAATTTATTT,CASSQRSGLPNLF
TRBJ2-1,.,TRBD2,TRBV5-1,TGCGCCAGCAGGCTCAGCGGGATTGAGCAGTTCTTC,CASRLSGIEQFF
TRBJ2-3,.,TRBD2,TRBV6-1,TGTGCCAGCCAAGCGGGAGGGCCCGCAGATACGCAGTATTTT,CASQAGGPADTQYF
TRBJ2-7,.,TRBD1,TRBV5-1,TGCGCCAGCAGCTTGGGACCCTCTGGACAGGCCCAGTCCTACGAGCAGTACTTC,CASSLGPSGQAQSYEQYF
TRBJ2-7,.,TRBD1,TRBV5-1,TGCGCCAGCAGCTTGGGGCCCACAGGGGCAGGTTACGAGCAGTACTTC,CASSLGPTGAGYEQYF
TRBJ2-3,.,.,TRBV30,TGTGCCTGGAGTAAGGTTAGGACTCCTCTCACAGATACGCAGTATTTT,CAWSKVRTPLTDTQYF
TRBJ2-5,.,.,TRBV5-6,TGTGCCAGCAGCTTGGGGCGGCTGGAGACCCAGTACTTC,CASSLGRLETQYF
TRBJ2-1,.,TRBD2,TRBV11-1,TGTGCCAGCAGCTTAAATCATAGAACTAGCGGGATTTACAATGAGCAGTTCTTC,CASSLNHRTSGIYNEQFF
TRBJ2-5,.,.,TRBV19,TGTGCCAGTAGTCGCGAGTTCGAGGAGACCCAGTACTTC,CASSREFEETQYF
TRBJ1-1,few,TRBD1,TRBV28,TGTGCCAGCAGTAACAGGGGGCGGAGAGCTTTCTTT,CASSNRGRRAFF